The rows below give T cell receptor beta chains drawn from one sample of a study of cytomegalovirus exposure and HLA in healthy donors. Generated by immunoSEQ multiplex PCR, the TCRdb table keeps only in-frame clones and is missing some. The table has over 150,000 clones, approximately 72% seen once. Sample: PBMCs. The source is a young man in good health and CMV-seronegative. CDR3s include the opening cysteine and the closing phenylalanine or tryptophan.

cdr3_aa	v_call	j_call
CASRWTAYNEQFF	TRBV6-1	TRBJ2-1
CASTHPGYTIYF	TRBV6-4	TRBJ1-3
CASGDLVYEKLFF	TRBV25-1	TRBJ1-4
CASSPPGPDQPQHF	TRBV5-6	TRBJ1-5
CASSVRLAGGLLSGANVLTF	TRBV2	TRBJ2-6
CASSLESYEQYF	TRBV7-6	TRBJ2-7
CASSPSFAEAFF	TRBV18	TRBJ1-1
CASSDGTGGTDTQYF	TRBV6-4	TRBJ2-3
CAISEREPGQGGEKLFF	TRBV10-3	TRBJ1-4
CACQLSGSSYNEQFF	TRBV5-1	TRBJ2-1
CASSWGRVPGRETQYF	TRBV5-1	TRBJ2-5
CASSLVWVGSGRAQEQFF	TRBV7-8	TRBJ2-1
CASSMRALSAKNIQYF	TRBV19	TRBJ2-4
CASSPVLGGTGELFF	TRBV4-3	TRBJ2-2
CASSSHRQSTSTDTQYF	TRBV11-3	TRBJ2-3
CASSEDSSPSYEQYF	TRBV25-1	TRBJ2-7
CASKGLLFPYEQYF	TRBV27	TRBJ2-7
CASSLLGPNSPLHF	TRBV5-5	TRBJ1-6
CASSWTGGRETQYF	TRBV2	TRBJ2-5
CASSLAGGPEDTQYF	TRBV7-9	TRBJ2-3
CASRRGLAGGPTGDEQFF	TRBV5-1	TRBJ2-1
CASSLGGSGNTIYF	TRBV7-2	TRBJ1-3
CAISERGGETQYF	TRBV10-3	TRBJ2-5
CASGRVEDNEQFF	TRBV2	TRBJ2-1
CAWDGGGGYTF	TRBV30	TRBJ1-2
CASTKPGTRKDEQYF	TRBV6-1	.
CASSAPGRGNTIYF	TRBV14	TRBJ1-3
CASSLMGQGDHEQYF	TRBV5-6	TRBJ2-7
CAISEPPPGELFF	TRBV10-3	TRBJ2-2
CASSLYGGSYNEQFF	TRBV7-9	TRBJ2-1
CASSLDLGAGETFF	TRBV11-3	TRBJ1-1
CASSIEMDRVQENTGELFF	TRBV19	TRBJ2-2
CASSTMTDSYEQYF	TRBV9	TRBJ2-7
CASSEFPSGRGRNEQFF	TRBV10-1	TRBJ2-1
CASRERGRGNTDTQYF	TRBV2	TRBJ2-3
CATSRDPLYNEQFF	TRBV15	TRBJ2-1
CASSPGTRVDEQFF	TRBV18	TRBJ2-1
CASSTGQGSYGYTF	TRBV7-9	TRBJ1-2
CASSLPISSYEQYF	TRBV7-2	TRBJ2-7